This T cell receptor (beta chain) comes out of a study of CD8 T cells in ankylosing spondylitis. Germline lookup yields CDR1 SNHLY and CDR2 FYNNEI. Trimming cost V 6 bases and J 5 bases; bases outside gene matches: 8. This CDR3 region has 15 residues. Notes on this clonotype: Its antigen is currently unknown.

General study points: Fewer than 10 highly homologous variants formed a TCR beta motif that appeared characteristic of ankylosing spondylitis blood. Disease-associated clones were CD8+ and fairly uncommon in peripheral blood. Earlier authors reported some of these motif variants in reactive arthritis synovial fluid and blood.

Each TCR beta library was made by quantitative 5'-RACE that incorporated molecular barcodes. Each CDR3 protein is one row after TCRdb ran MiXCR on the 5' RACE reads. The sample yields about 250,000 distinct CDR3 sequences, over 15% seen once. This chain joins TRBV2 and TRBJ2-3; 10 nucleotides match TRBD2. The clonotype originates from a male donor with ankylosing spondylitis or in good health (not recorded which). Input material: blood, either unsorted or a sorted T cell fraction (not recorded which). This CDR3 is CASRILAGARDTQYF. The CDR3 region has the DNA TGTGCCAGCAGGATCCTAGCGGGAGCTAGAGATACGCAGTATTTT.